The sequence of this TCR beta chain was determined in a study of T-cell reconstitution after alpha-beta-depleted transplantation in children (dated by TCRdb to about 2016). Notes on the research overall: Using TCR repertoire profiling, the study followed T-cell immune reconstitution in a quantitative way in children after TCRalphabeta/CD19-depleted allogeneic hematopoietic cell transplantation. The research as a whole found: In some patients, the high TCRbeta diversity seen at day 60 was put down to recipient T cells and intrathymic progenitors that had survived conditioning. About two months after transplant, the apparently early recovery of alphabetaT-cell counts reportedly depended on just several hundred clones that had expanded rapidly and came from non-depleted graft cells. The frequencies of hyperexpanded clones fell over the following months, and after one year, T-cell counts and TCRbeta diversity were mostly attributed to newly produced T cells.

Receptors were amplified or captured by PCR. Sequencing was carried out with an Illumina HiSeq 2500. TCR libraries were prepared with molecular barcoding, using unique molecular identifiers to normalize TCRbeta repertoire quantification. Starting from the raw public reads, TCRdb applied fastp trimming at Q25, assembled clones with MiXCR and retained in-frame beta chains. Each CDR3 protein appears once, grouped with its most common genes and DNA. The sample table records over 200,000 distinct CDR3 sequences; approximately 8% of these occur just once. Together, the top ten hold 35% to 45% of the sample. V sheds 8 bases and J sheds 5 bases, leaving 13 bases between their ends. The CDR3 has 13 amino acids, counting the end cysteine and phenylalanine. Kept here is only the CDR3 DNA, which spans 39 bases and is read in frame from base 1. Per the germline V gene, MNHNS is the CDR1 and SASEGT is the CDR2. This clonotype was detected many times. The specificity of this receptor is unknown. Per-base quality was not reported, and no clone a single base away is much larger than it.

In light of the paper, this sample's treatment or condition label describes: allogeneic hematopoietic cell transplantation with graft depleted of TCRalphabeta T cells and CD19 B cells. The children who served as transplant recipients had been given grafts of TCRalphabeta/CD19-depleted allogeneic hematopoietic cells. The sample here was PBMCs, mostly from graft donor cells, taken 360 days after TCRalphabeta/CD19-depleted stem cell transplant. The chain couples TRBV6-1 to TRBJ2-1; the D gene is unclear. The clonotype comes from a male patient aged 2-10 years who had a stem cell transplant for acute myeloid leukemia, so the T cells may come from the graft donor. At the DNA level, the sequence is TGTGCCAGCGCCCTCTTGCTAGACAATGAGCAGTTCTTC. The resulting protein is CASALLLDNEQFF.